This T cell receptor beta chain was sequenced for a study of CD8 T cells in ankylosing spondylitis. This clonotype came up a few times. Its specificity is unknown. CDR3 size: 18 residues. Germline V lookup: CDR1 KGHSH, CDR2 LQKENI. With V trimmed by 3 bases and J by 5 bases, 11 bases remained unmatched. Study-level findings and limits: Disease-linked clones, CD8+, were relatively rare in peripheral blood.

Molecular-barcoded quantitative 5'-RACE produced these TCR beta libraries. TCRdb redid the calling of the 5' RACE reads with MiXCR, one entry per CDR3 protein. This sample yields about 360,000 distinct CDR3 sequences, of which approximately 22% are seen a single time; 10% to 15% belongs to the top ten. The receptor comes from a male donor with ankylosing spondylitis or in good health (not recorded which). The V and J genes are TRBV18 and TRBJ2-1; TRBD2 agrees at 12 bases. The sequenced sample consisted of blood, either unsorted or a sorted T cell fraction (not recorded which). CDR3 in DNA: TGTGCCAGCTCACCTGGAAGGACTAGCGGGGATTTGGACAATGAGCAGTTCTTC. The encoded protein is CASSPGRTSGDLDNEQFF.